This T cell receptor beta chain was identified in a study of blood T cell repertoires in COVID-19 (dated by TCRdb to 2018 to 2020). A note on the overall study: The collaborator samples originated in the United States, Italy and Spain and spanned the acute and convalescent phases of COVID-19. The repertoires were made available in a free public database intended to serve as a resource for research on the immune response to SARS-CoV-2. HLA class I and class II types, where available, came from metadata supplied by the sample provider rather than from assay-based typing. The sample metadata nearly always contained a de-identified subject ID, COVID-19 status, age in years and sex. The samples were drawn from the first 160 participants of the ongoing ImmuneRACE study and from over 950 subjects provided by 6 global collaborators. The prospective study material was composed of cDNA or gDNA derived from T cells, B-cell-depleted T cells, or PBMCs. The dataset comprised deeply sampled blood TCRbeta repertoires from subjects exposed to, actively infected with, or recovered from COVID-19.

TCRbeta CDR3 regions were amplified from genomic DNA by means of the immunoSEQ Assay, a bias-controlled multiplex PCR. From the authors' description of their analysis: Nucleated cell counts per sample were estimated from amplification of reference gene primers within the assay. To quantify the absolute abundance of each unique TCRbeta CDR3 rearrangement, sequence reads were collapsed and filtered. Productive Simpson clonality was computed per sample as the square root of Simpson's diversity index over productive rearrangements. This immuneACCESS table, as held by TCRdb, lists in-frame sequences with V and J called but not all clones. Of the missing ones, under half trace to an unresolved V gene in checked studies; the others have no known cause. V, J and clone size are those of that table, while D and trimming were read from the DNA. This sample gives about 400,000 clones in total; 70% to 90% of them show up just once. Clones ranked in the top ten supply almost 2% of the sample.

Compared with germline, V lacks 4 bases and J lacks 2 bases; bases without a gene match: 4. The CDR3, cysteine through phenylalanine, is 15 amino acids long. CDR3 DNA only is kept here, 45 bases in frame from base 1. According to the germline V gene, CDR1 reads MGHRA and CDR2 reads YSYEKL. Study-wide conclusions, independent of this receptor: The quantity of clinical and demographic metadata differed by source and by participant and was supplied without curation.

Enrolling through a virtual design, the prospective study's participants ranged in age from roughly 18 to 90 years and lived across some 22 United States geographic areas. Cohort assignment in the prospective study relied on participant-reported clinical history from a screening survey and a study questionnaire. In the prospective study, mobile phlebotomists collected whole blood, serum and a nasopharyngeal or oropharyngeal swab from each participant. Over an approximately two-month period, participants in the prospective study had the option of providing additional blood draws and questionnaires. Blood samples from the prospective study were shipped frozen or at room temperature prior to DNA extraction. On this clone: Its antigen remains undetermined. No base-level quality is on record; no much larger clone is a single base apart.

The chain joins TRBV4-1 to TRBJ1-1, and 10 junctional nucleotides match TRBD1. Sequencing was carried out using PBMCs or T cells enriched from blood (not recorded which). This TCR derives from a woman younger than 35 with acute COVID-19. In nucleotides, the sequence is TGCGCCAGCAGCCTAGACAGGGGGCGAAACACTGAAGCTTTCTTT. This sequence encodes CASSLDRGRNTEAFF.